The rows below give T cell receptor beta chains drawn from one sample of a study of human T cells and chemical hapten exposure. A single record per CDR3 protein comes from TCRdb applying MiXCR to the RACE reads. The sample holds under 100,000 distinct CDR3 sequences, 11% seen once. Sequenced material: whole blood, taken in connection with sensitization to the hapten diphenylcyclopropenone (DPC). These receptors all stem from a woman aged 40 to 50 with alopecia areata. Some clones in this sample may be carry-over from other donors' samples. Both conserved end residues are part of each CDR3. The D gene is left open where the match is weak. The size of a clone is reported for some rows only, either as once, few or many, or as a class for expanded clones.

D gene,J gene,V gene,clone size,CDR3 protein,CDR3 DNA
.,TRBJ2-5,TRBV7-9,.,CASSFGREAQETQYF,TGTGCCAGCAGCTTTGGGCGAGAGGCCCAAGAGACCCAGTACTTC
.,TRBJ2-2,TRBV7-2,many,CASSSHARLVAGELFF,TGTGCCAGCAGCTCACACGCCAGACTAGTGGCCGGGGAGCTGTTTTTT
TRBD1,TRBJ1-5,TRBV5-6,few,CASSLDRGRSNQPQHF,TGTGCCAGCAGCTTGGACAGGGGTAGGAGCAATCAGCCCCAGCATTTT
TRBD2,TRBJ2-1,TRBV7-2,many,CASSPPAGEGFF,TGTGCCAGCAGCCCACCAGCGGGAGAGGGGTTCTTC
.,TRBJ1-3,TRBV9,.,CASSPGGNTIYF,TGTGCCAGCAGCCCAGGGGGAAACACCATATATTTT
.,TRBJ1-6,TRBV18,many,CASSPNGNSPLHF,TGTGCCAGCTCACCAAATGGGAATTCACCCCTCCACTTT
TRBD1,TRBJ2-5,TRBV7-6,.,CASSYGVGQRETQYF,TGTGCCAGCAGCTACGGGGTGGGACAGCGAGAGACCCAGTACTTC
.,TRBJ1-2,TRBV5-4,many,CASSLLFGKNGYTF,TGTGCCAGCAGCTTGTTATTTGGGAAAAATGGCTACACCTTC
.,TRBJ1-4,TRBV24-1,few,CATSGERNEKLFF,TGTGCCACGTCGGGGGAGCGTAACGAAAAACTGTTTTTT
TRBD1,TRBJ2-2,TRBV5-1,.,CASSTQGAWNTGELFF,TGCGCCAGCAGCACACAGGGGGCCTGGAACACCGGGGAGCTGTTTTTT
TRBD1,TRBJ1-4,TRBV7-8,few,CASSQGGSPVRLFF,TGTGCCAGCAGCCAGGGGGGATCCCCCGTTCGGCTGTTTTTT
.,TRBJ1-2,TRBV6-5,many,CASSPLRVPGNGYTF,TGTGCCAGCAGTCCACTCAGGGTTCCGGGGAATGGCTACACCTTC